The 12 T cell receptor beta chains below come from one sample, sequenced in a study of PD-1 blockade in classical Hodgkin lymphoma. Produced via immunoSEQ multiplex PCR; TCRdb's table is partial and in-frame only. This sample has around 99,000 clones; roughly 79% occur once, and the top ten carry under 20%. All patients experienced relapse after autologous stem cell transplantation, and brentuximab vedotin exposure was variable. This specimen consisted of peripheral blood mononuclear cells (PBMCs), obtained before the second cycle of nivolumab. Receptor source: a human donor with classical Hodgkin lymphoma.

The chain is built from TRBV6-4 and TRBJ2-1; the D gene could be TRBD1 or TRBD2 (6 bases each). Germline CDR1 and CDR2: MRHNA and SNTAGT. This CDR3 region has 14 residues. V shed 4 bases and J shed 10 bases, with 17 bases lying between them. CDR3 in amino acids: CASSALGGRGEQFF. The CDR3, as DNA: TGTGCCAGCAGTGCCCTGGGGGGCCGCGGGGAGCAGTTCTTC.

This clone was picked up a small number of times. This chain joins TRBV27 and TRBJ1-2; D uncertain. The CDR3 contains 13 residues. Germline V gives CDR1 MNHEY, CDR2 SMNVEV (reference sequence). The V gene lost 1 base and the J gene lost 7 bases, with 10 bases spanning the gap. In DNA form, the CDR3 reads TGTGCCAGCAGTTTATTGCCGGGCTTTGGCTACACCTTC. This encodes CASSLLPGFGYTF.

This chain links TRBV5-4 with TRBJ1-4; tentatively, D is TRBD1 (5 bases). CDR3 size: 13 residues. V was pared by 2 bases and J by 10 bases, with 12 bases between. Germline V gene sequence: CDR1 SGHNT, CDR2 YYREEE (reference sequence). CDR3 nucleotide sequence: TGTGCCAGCAGCTTTCCGGACGGGGGAAAACTGTTTTTT. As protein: CASSFPDGGKLFF. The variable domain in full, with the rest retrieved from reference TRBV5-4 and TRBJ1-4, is ETGVTQSPTHLIKTRGQQVTLRCSSQSGHNTVSWYQQALGQGPQFIFQYYREEENGRGNFPPRFSGLQFPNYSSELNVNALELDDSALYLCASSFPDGGKLFFGSGTQLSVL.

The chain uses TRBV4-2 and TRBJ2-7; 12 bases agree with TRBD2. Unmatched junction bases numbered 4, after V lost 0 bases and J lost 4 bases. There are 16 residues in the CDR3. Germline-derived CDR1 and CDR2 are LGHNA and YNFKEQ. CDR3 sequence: CASSQEPGLAGYEQYF. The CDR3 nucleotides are TGTGCCAGCAGCCAAGAACCGGGACTAGCGGGTTACGAGCAGTACTTC.

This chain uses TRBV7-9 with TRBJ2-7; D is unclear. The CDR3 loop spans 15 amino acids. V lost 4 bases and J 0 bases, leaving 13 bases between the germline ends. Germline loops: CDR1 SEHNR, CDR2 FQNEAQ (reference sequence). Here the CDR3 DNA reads TGTGCCAGCAGCTACCAGCCTTCCAGCTCCTACGAGCAGTACTTC. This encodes CASSYQPSSSYEQYF.

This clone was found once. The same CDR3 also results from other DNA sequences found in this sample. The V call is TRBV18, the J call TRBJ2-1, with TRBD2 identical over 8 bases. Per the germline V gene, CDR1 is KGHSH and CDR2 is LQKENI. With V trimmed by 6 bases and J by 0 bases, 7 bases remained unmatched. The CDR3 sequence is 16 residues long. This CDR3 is CASSPSGGSSYNEQFF. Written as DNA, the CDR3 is TGTGCCAGCTCCCCGAGCGGGGGAAGCTCCTACAATGAGCAGTTCTTC.

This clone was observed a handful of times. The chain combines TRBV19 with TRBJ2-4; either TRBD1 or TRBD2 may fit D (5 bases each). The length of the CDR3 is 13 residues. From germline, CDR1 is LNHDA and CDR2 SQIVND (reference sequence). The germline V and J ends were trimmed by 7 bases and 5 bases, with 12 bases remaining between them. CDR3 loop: CASMGATENIQYF. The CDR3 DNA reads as TGTGCCAGTATGGGAGCGACAGAAAACATTCAGTACTTC. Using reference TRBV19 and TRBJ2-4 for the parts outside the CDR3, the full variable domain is DGGITQSPKYLFRKEGQNVTLSCEQNLNHDAMYWYRQDPGQGLRLIYYSQIVNDFQKGDIAEGYSVSREKKESFPLTVTSAQKNPTAFYLCASMGATENIQYFGAGTRLSVL.

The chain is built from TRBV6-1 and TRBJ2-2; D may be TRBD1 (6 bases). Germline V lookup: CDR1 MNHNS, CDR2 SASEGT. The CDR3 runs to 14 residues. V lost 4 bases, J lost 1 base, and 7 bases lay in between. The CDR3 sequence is CASSGTVNTGELFF. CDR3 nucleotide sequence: TGTGCCAGCAGTGGGACAGTGAACACCGGGGAGCTGTTTTTT.

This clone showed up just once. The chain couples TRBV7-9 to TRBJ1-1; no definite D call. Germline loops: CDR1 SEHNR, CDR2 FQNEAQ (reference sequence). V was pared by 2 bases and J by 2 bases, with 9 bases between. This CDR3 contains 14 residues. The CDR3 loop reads CASSLNLPNTEAFF. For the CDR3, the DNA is TGTGCCAGCAGCTTAAACCTACCTAACACTGAAGCTTTCTTT.

CDR3 loop: CASSDPRQGFDEQYF. CDR3 DNA: TGCGCCAGCAGCGATCCGAGACAGGGGTTCGACGAGCAGTACTTC. This rearrangement joins TRBV5-1 to TRBJ2-7; 8 positions agree with TRBD1. Germline loops: CDR1 SGHRS, CDR2 YFSETQ. There are 15 residues in the CDR3. J gave up 5 bases and V 4 bases, and 11 bases lay outside the gene matches.

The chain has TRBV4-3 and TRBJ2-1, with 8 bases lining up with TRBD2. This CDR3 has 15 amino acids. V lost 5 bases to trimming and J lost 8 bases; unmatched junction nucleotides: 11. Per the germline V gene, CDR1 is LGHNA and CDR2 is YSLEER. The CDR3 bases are TGCGCCAGCAGCGCAAGCGGGAGTTGGTCCGATGAGCAGTTCTTC. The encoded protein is CASSASGSWSDEQFF.

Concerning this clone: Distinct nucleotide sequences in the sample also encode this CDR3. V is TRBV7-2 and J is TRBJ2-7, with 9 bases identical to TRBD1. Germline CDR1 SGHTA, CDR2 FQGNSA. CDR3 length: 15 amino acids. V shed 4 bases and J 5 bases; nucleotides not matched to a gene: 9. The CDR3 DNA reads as TGTGCCAGCAGCTCTCCGGGACAGGGTGGCCACGAGCAGTACTTC. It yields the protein CASSSPGQGGHEQYF.